This T cell receptor (beta chain) stems from a study of blood T cell repertoires in COVID-19. Study information: The samples span acute and convalescent COVID-19 from the United States, Italy and Spain.

Germline V gives CDR1 KGHDR, CDR2 SFDVKD. Trimming shortened V by 8 bases and J by 6 bases, and 15 bases separated the two germline ends. The CDR3 runs 13 residues. The protocol was immunoSEQ multiplex PCR, while the TCRdb copy is restricted to in-frame clones and leaves out a portion. The sample has 95,000 to 150,000 clones; around nine tenths are singletons. The material sequenced was peripheral blood. The V call is TRBV24-1, the J call TRBJ1-2; D ambiguous. The sequence was obtained from a woman aged 45-65 years with acute or convalescent COVID-19. The CDR3 loop reads CATTRGFGDGYTF. CDR3 DNA sequence: TGTGCCACCACCCGGGGATTCGGGGATGGCTACACCTTC.